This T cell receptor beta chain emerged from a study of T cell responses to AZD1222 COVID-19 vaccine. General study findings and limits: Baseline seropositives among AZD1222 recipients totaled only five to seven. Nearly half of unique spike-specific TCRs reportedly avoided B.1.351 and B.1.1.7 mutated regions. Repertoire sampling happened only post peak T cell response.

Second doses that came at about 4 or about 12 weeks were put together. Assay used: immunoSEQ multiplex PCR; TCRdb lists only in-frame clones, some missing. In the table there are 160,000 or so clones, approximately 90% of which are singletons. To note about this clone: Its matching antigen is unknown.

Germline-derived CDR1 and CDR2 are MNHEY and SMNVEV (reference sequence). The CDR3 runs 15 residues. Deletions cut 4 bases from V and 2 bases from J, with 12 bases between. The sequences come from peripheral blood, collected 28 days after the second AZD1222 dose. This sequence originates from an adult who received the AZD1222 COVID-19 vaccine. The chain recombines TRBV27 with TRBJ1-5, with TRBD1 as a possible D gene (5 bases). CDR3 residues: CASSSKGMGNQPQHF. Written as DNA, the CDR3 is TGTGCCAGCAGTTCCAAGGGGATGGGCAATCAGCCCCAGCATTTT.